Shown below are 22 T cell receptor beta chains from a single sample sequenced in a study of cytomegalovirus exposure and HLA in healthy donors. The study ran its PCR with 60 Vbeta and 13 Jbeta primers. Assay: immunoSEQ multiplex PCR; the TCRdb copy retains only in-frame clones and omits some. There are roughly 150,000 clones in the sample; about 76% occur only once, and about 4.9% lies in the top ten. The sample taken for sequencing was PBMCs. The receptors derive from a woman aged 18-29 years in good health and CMV-seropositive.

The rearrangement links TRBV30 to TRBJ1-5, with TRBD1 as a possible D gene (5 bases). The V gene's germline CDR1 is GTSNPN and CDR2 SVGIG (reference sequence). V was trimmed by 1 base and J by 4 bases, leaving 8 bases between them. The CDR3 sequence is 13 residues long. The CDR3 region is CAWSEEGNQPQHF. The CDR3, as DNA: TGTGCCTGGAGTGAGGAGGGGAATCAGCCCCAGCATTTT.

The chain joins TRBV6-1 to TRBJ1-2; D not certain. CDR1 is MNHNS and CDR2 is SASEGT in the germline V gene. Trimming pared 5 bases from V and 10 bases from J, leaving 20 bases between. The CDR3 covers 14 residues. The CDR3 loop is CASSQVSGRDPYTF. The CDR3 DNA sequence: TGTGCCAGCAGTCAGGTTAGCGGCAGAGACCCCTACACCTTC.

This clone was observed a handful of times. The chain uses TRBV25-1 and TRBJ1-1, with D hard to call. CDR1 is MGHDK and CDR2 is SYGVNS in the germline V gene. The CDR3 length is 15 residues. The germline V and J ends were trimmed by 0 bases and 6 bases, with 14 bases remaining between them. The CDR3 nucleotides read TGTGCCAGCAGTGAATACGACATTCCGGCCCCTGAAGCTTTCTTT. Protein: CASSEYDIPAPEAFF.

The rearrangement joins TRBV28 to TRBJ1-2; 7 positions agree with TRBD1. Germline lookup yields CDR1 MDHEN and CDR2 SYDVKM. Trimming removed 5 bases from V and 4 bases from J; junction bases left unmatched: 10. The CDR3 totals 15 residues. In DNA form, the CDR3 reads TGTGCCAGCAGTCTCTTAGGGGGCCGGGGCTATGGCTACACCTTC. This translates into CASSLLGGRGYGYTF.

The gene calls are TRBV19 and TRBJ2-7, with 13 bases that match TRBD2. V shed 7 bases, J shed 4 bases, and the junction held 4 bases outside the gene matches. Germline lookup yields CDR1 LNHDA and CDR2 SQIVND (reference sequence). The CDR3 covers 14 residues. The DNA for the CDR3 is TGTGCCAGTAAGACTAGCGGGGGGTCTTACGAGCAGTACTTC. It is translated as CASKTSGGSYEQYF.

The chain uses TRBV5-1 and TRBJ2-3, with unresolved D. The CDR3 contains 14 residues. Between the trimmed V and J ends, which lost 5 bases and 0 bases, there was a span of 10 bases. In germline, CDR1 is SGHRS, CDR2 YFSETQ. The CDR3 region is CASRAGPSTDTQYF. In DNA form, the CDR3 reads TGCGCCAGCAGGGCAGGCCCCAGCACAGATACGCAGTATTTT.

The chain recombines TRBV28 with TRBJ2-7, with 9 bases that match TRBD1. The germline V gene encodes CDR1 MDHEN and CDR2 SYDVKM. The CDR3 consists of 15 residues. Germline trimming cut 5 bases from V and 3 bases from J; bases unmatched to any gene: 8. CDR3 sequence reads: CASSRPGQGVYEQYF. For the CDR3, the DNA is TGTGCCAGCAGTCGACCGGGACAGGGAGTCTACGAGCAGTACTTC.

The chain couples TRBV9 to TRBJ2-1, with 7 bases matching TRBD1. V was clipped by 4 bases and J by 10 bases; unmatched bases: 5. This CDR3 spans 12 amino acids. From germline, CDR1 is SGDLS and CDR2 YYNGEE. The CDR3 DNA reads TGTGCCAGCAGCATGACAGGGATGGAGCAGTTCTTC. It codes for CASSMTGMEQFF.

The chain joins TRBV10-3 to TRBJ2-6; a weak D match, TRBD2 (5 bases). CDR1 and CDR2 (germline): ENHRY, SYGVKD. CDR3 length: 15 residues. Trimming took 4 bases from V and 0 from J, leaving 7 bases between them. The CDR3 DNA reads TGTGCCATCAGTGGCGGGCTCTCTGGGGCCAACGTCCTGACTTTC. Translated: CAISGGLSGANVLTF.

Comment on this clone: At one of its ends the junction is not consistent with the germline gene, which may arise from a read error. The genes are TRBV7-9 and TRBJ2-2; D may be TRBD2 (5 bases). There are 14 residues in the CDR3. Germline loops: CDR1 SEHNR, CDR2 FQNEAQ (reference sequence). This CDR3 reads CSSSPGVNTGELFF. The DNA for the CDR3 is TGTTCCAGCAGCCCCGGGGTGAACACCGGGGAGCTGTTTTTT.

The CDR3 nucleotides are TGTGCCAGCAGCCCACCAAACAGGGGATCGAACACTGAAGCTTTCTTT. Its protein is CASSPPNRGSNTEAFF. The chain couples TRBV5-4 to TRBJ1-1; 7 bases align to TRBD1. V gave up 4 bases and J gave up 1 base; unmatched junction bases: 10. Germline assignment: CDR1 SGHNT and CDR2 YYREEE (reference sequence). The CDR3 contains 16 residues.

The J gene is TRBJ1-3, the V gene TRBV9; no firm D call. V lost 0 bases, J lost 4 bases, and 8 bases lay in between. Germline V CDR1 and CDR2: SGDLS, YYNGEE. The CDR3 has 14 residues. CDR3 loop: CASSVDEPGNTIYF. The CDR3 bases are TGTGCCAGCAGCGTAGATGAGCCGGGAAACACCATATATTTT.

This chain uses TRBV15 with TRBJ2-1; 8 bases are a match to TRBD1. V gave up 1 base and J gave up 2 bases; unmatched junction bases: 7. The germline CDR1 and CDR2 sequences are LNHNV and YYDKDF (reference sequence). CDR3 length equals 17 residues. The CDR3 DNA is TGTGCCACCAGCAGAGGCGCGGACAGGGACCCCTACAATGAGCAGTTCTTC. Translating it yields CATSRGADRDPYNEQFF.

This clone was recorded only once. The V call is TRBV18, the J call TRBJ2-5; a possible D gene is TRBD1 (6 bases). This CDR3 contains 17 residues. The V gene lost 1 base and the J gene lost 2 bases, with 17 bases spanning the gap. CDR1 is KGHSH, CDR2 LQKENI, per germline. The CDR3 is CASSPRLKGGGQETQYF. The CDR3 bases are TGTGCCAGCTCACCACGTCTGAAAGGGGGTGGACAAGAGACCCAGTACTTC.

This chain links TRBV7-2 with TRBJ2-5; TRBD2 agrees at 7 bases. Germline loops: CDR1 SGHTA, CDR2 FQGNSA. The ends lost 1 base at V and 2 bases at J; junction bases unmatched: 4. The CDR3 is 15 residues long. CDR3 DNA sequence: TGTGCCAGCAGCTTAGTGGGCGGGGGTCAAGAGACCCAGTACTTC. Its translation: CASSLVGGGQETQYF.

This clone was seen a handful of times. The rearrangement joins TRBV6-5 to TRBJ2-5, with D unclear. Trimming pared 0 bases from V and 3 bases from J, leaving 5 bases between. There are 13 residues in the CDR3. Germline CDR1 reads MNHEY; CDR2 reads SVGAGI. The CDR3 is CASSYSAEETQYF. DNA of the CDR3: TGTGCCAGCAGTTACTCGGCGGAAGAGACCCAGTACTTC.

The chain carries TRBV19 and TRBJ2-4, with D maybe TRBD2 (6 bases). V was shortened by 2 bases and J by 0 bases, with 17 bases between the two germline ends. The CDR3 is 18 amino acids. The germline V gene encodes CDR1 LNHDA and CDR2 SQIVND (reference sequence). CDR3 residues: CASSISWPSGGAKNIQYF. CDR3 bases: TGTGCCAGTAGTATATCTTGGCCTTCCGGGGGAGCCAAAAACATTCAGTACTTC.

The chain is built from TRBV19 and TRBJ1-1; 7 bases match TRBD1. From germline, CDR1 is LNHDA and CDR2 SQIVND (reference sequence). The CDR3 covers 12 residues. Trimming at V came to 5 bases and at J to 6 bases, leaving 3 bases not matched to a gene. CDR3 sequence: CASSYGTAEAFF. CDR3 in DNA: TGTGCCAGTAGTTACGGGACAGCTGAAGCTTTCTTT.

Regarding this clone: The same CDR3 can be traced to other DNA sequences in this sample. This chain links TRBV15 with TRBJ1-2, with D possibly matching TRBD1 (5 bases). Trimming took 0 bases from V and 8 from J, leaving 7 bases between them. Germline CDR1 and CDR2: LNHNV and YYDKDF (reference sequence). CDR3 length: 12 residues. The CDR3 nucleotides are TGTGCCACCAGCAGAGACCAGGGCGGCTACACCTTC. Translating gives CATSRDQGGYTF.

Comments on this clone: One junction end does not reproduce the germline sequence, and a read error may be involved. The rearrangement joins TRBV7-7 to TRBJ2-3; 9 bases are shared with TRBD1. The CDR3 runs 15 residues. In germline, CDR1 is SSHAT, CDR2 FNYEAQ (reference sequence). The CDR3 sequence: CASSLGGTGSDTQYF. In DNA form, the CDR3 reads TGTGCTAGCAGCTTAGGAGGGACAGGGTCGGATACGCAGTATTTT.

V and J are TRBV5-4 and TRBJ2-5; 13 nucleotides match TRBD2. CDR3 size: 15 residues. The junction had 3 bases not matched to a gene; V was cut back by 6 bases and J by 1 base. Germline CDR1 SGHNT, CDR2 YYREEE (reference sequence). In nucleotides, the CDR3 is TGTGCCAGCAAGGGACTAGCGGGAATCCAAGAGACCCAGTACTTC. Residues: CASKGLAGIQETQYF.

This chain connects TRBV14 to TRBJ2-3; TRBD1 is a possible D gene (6 bases). The CDR3 extends over 13 amino acids. Germline V gene lookup returns CDR1 SGHDN and CDR2 FVKESK. V lost 4 bases and J 10 bases, leaving 15 bases between the germline ends. The CDR3 DNA reads as TGTGCCAGCAGCCTAAACAGGGAATCGGCGCAGTATTTT. This encodes CASSLNRESAQYF.